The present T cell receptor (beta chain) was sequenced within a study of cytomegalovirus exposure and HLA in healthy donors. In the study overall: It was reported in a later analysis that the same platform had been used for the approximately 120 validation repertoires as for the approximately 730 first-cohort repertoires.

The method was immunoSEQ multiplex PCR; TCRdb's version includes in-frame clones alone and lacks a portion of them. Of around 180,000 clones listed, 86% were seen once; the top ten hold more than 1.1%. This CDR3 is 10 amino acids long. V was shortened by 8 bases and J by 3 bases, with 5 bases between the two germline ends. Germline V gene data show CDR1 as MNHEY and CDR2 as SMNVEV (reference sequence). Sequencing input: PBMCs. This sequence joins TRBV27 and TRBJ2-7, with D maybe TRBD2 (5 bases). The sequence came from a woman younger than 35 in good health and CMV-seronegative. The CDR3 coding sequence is TGTGCCAGCGGACTCTACGAGCAGTACTTC. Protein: CASGLYEQYF.